This T cell receptor (beta chain) was recovered during a study of T-cell memory formation after mild COVID-19. General study points: Some clones that responded turned up in pre-infection memory, which suggests that cross-reactive memory joined in. Researchers could not confirm that second-wave clones peaking on day 37 targeted SARS-CoV-2.

Amplification by 5'RACE using constant-segment primers produced TCR alpha and TCR beta cDNA libraries that carried sample barcodes and UMIs. In TCRdb, the 5' RACE reads were re-called with MiXCR into one record per CDR3 protein. The top ten hold about 12% of the sample, which has roughly 600,000 distinct CDR3 sequences, 18% seen once. This clonotype was seen a few times. Its antigen is not known. The length of the CDR3 is 14 residues. V lost 4 bases, J lost 9 bases, and 17 bases lay in between. CDR1 and CDR2 (germline): SGDLS, YYNGEE. What was sequenced was PBMCs or a T cell subset sorted from them (not recorded which). This receptor was obtained from an adult woman who had mild COVID-19 (a few samples of this study predate the infection). Cell type and time point are not known. This chain uses TRBV9 with TRBJ2-1, with D unclear. The CDR3 is CASSPGNWLPEQFF. The CDR3 nucleotides read TGTGCCAGCAGCCCTGGTAACTGGCTCCCTGAGCAGTTCTTC.